What follows describes a single TCR beta chain. Trimming took 7 bases from V and 4 from J; bases not matched to a gene: 6. The CDR3 extends over 14 amino acids. Germline CDR1 and CDR2: SGDLS and YYNGEE. The data belong to a study of blood T cell repertoires in COVID-19. Study at large: Whether acute or convalescent, the COVID-19 samples came from the United States, Italy and Spain. T cells, B-cell-depleted T cells, or PBMCs provided the cDNA or gDNA that served as material.

In the original analysis: Amplified reference gene primers provided the basis for estimating nucleated cell counts. The protocol was immunoSEQ multiplex PCR, while the TCRdb copy is restricted to in-frame clones and leaves out a portion. For V, J and clone size, that table is used; D and trimming come from the DNA. The sample consists of 200,000 to 300,000 clones, 80% to 95% of them appearing once. Patients at the Seattle site were enrolled during active infection and followed longitudinally. Source material: peripheral blood. The chain employs TRBV9 and TRBJ2-1; 9 bases fit TRBD2. The sequence came from a man younger than 40 with COVID-19, enrolled during active disease. The CDR3 here is CASAAAGGYNEQFF. The CDR3 DNA sequence: TGTGCCAGCGCCGCGGCGGGGGGGTACAATGAGCAGTTCTTC.